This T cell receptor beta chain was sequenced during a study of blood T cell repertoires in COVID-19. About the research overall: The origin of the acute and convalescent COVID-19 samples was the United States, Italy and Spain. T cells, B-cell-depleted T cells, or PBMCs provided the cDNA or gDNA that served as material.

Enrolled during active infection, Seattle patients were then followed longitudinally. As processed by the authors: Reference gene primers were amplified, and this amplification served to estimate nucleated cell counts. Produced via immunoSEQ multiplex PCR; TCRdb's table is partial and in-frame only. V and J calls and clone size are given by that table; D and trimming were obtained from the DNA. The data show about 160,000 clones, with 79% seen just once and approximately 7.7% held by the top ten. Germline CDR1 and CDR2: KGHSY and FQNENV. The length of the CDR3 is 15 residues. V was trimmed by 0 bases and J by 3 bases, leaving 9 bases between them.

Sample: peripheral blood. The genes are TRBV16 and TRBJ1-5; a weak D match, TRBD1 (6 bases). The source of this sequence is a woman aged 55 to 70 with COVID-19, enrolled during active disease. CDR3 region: CASSQSGGVNQPQHF. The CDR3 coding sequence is TGTGCCAGCAGCCAATCAGGGGGTGTCAATCAGCCCCAGCATTTT.